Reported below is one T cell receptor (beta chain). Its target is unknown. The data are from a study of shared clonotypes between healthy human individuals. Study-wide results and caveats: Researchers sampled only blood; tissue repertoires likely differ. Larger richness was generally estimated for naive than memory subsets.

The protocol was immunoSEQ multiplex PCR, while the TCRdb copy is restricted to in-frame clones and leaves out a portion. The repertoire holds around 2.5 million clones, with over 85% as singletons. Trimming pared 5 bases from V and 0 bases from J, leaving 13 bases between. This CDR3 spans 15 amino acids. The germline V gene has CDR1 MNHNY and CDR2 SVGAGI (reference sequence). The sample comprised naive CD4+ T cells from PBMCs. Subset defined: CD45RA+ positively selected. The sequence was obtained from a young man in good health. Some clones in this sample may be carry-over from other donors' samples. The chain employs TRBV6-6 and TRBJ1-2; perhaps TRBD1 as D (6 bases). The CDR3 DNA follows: TGTGCCAGCAGTCGGAACACAGGGCCTAACTATGGCTACACCTTC. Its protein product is CASSRNTGPNYGYTF.